The next 19 T cell receptor beta chains were all read from a single sample in a study of control samples from healthy donors and cancer patients. Measured with immunoSEQ multiplex PCR; TCRdb has only the in-frame clones, and not every one. The sample records about 86,000 clones, roughly nine tenths being singletons. The specimen sequenced was PBMCs. Every receptor here comes from a woman aged 45 to 65 with colorectal cancer.

The chain uses TRBV13 and TRBJ2-2; possible D gene TRBD1, 6 bases. Trimming shortened V by 8 bases and J by 1 base, and 14 bases separated the two germline ends. Germline V gene lookup returns CDR1 PRHDT and CDR2 FYEKMQ (reference sequence). The CDR3 spans 15 residues. The DNA of the CDR3 is TGTGCCAGCCTTAACAGGGATCGGAACACCGGGGAGCTGTTTTTT. This encodes CASLNRDRNTGELFF.

This chain connects TRBV5-1 to TRBJ1-2; 9 nucleotides line up with TRBD1. The CDR3 covers 17 residues. J lost 6 bases, V lost 3 bases, and 15 bases had no gene match. Per germline, CDR1 SGHRS and CDR2 YFSETQ. The CDR3 region has the DNA TGCGCCAGCAGCTCGGGGACAGGGATTGTCTCAGCCGATGGCTACACCTTC. Translation gives CASSSGTGIVSADGYTF.

The chain couples TRBV28 to TRBJ2-7; D unresolved. CDR1 is MDHEN, CDR2 SYDVKM, per germline. The CDR3 extends over 15 amino acids. The germline V and J ends were trimmed by 0 bases and 2 bases, with 11 bases remaining between them. The CDR3 loop is CASSLCWGGAYEQYV. As DNA, the CDR3 is TGTGCCAGCAGTTTATGTTGGGGTGGGGCCTACGAGCAGTACGTC.

The CDR3 DNA reads as TGTGCTAGTGGTTTGGGGGACGCCAGCAATCAGCCCCAGCATTTT. Translated, it gives CASGLGDASNQPQHF. The V and J genes are TRBV12-5 and TRBJ1-5; tentatively, D is TRBD1 (5 bases). The germline V gene encodes CDR1 LGHNT and CDR2 FRNRAP. The CDR3 extends over 15 amino acids. V was cut by 1 base and J by 1 base, with 8 bases left in between. Full variable domain (remainder filled in from reference TRBV12-5 and TRBJ1-5): DARVTQTPRHKVTEMGQEVTMRCQPILGHNTVFWYRQTMMQGLELLAYFRNRAPLDDSGMPKDRFSAEMPDATLATLKIQPSEPRDSAVYFCASGLGDASNQPQHFGDGTRLSIL.

V is TRBV4-1 and J is TRBJ1-2; D not certain. The CDR3 contains 13 residues. V lost 0 bases and J 2 bases, leaving 4 bases between the germline ends. The V gene's germline CDR1 is MGHRA and CDR2 YSYEKL. The CDR3 here is CASSQDGNYGYTF. CDR3 nucleotides: TGCGCCAGCAGCCAAGACGGCAACTATGGCTACACCTTC.

This clone has only one observation. The chain joins TRBV19 to TRBJ2-5; perhaps D is TRBD1 or TRBD2 (5 bases each). In germline, CDR1 is LNHDA, CDR2 SQIVND (reference sequence). The CDR3 is 12 amino acids. V was clipped by 4 bases and J by 2 bases, with 5 bases between them. The CDR3 is CASSRGQETQYF. CDR3 DNA sequence: TGTGCCAGTAGTAGGGGGCAAGAGACCCAGTACTTC.

The rearrangement joins TRBV6-2 or TRBV6-3 to TRBJ2-2; D not resolved. Germline CDR1 is MNHEY and CDR2 is SVGEGT. The CDR3 runs 13 residues. V was cut by 5 bases and J by 1 base, with 5 bases left in between. CDR3 nucleotide sequence: TGTGCCAGCAGTGCTAGGAACACCGGGGAGCTGTTTTTT. It encodes CASSARNTGELFF.

This clone was seen a single time. The chain carries TRBV6-4 and TRBJ2-1; D is perhaps TRBD1 (6 bases). CDR1 and CDR2 from the germline V gene are MRHNA and SNTAGT. V lost 4 bases, J lost 0 bases, and 7 bases lay in between. CDR3 length: 14 residues. CDR3 DNA sequence: TGTGCCAGCAGTGTACAGGGCTCCTACAATGAGCAGTTCTTC. This codes for CASSVQGSYNEQFF.

In DNA, the CDR3 is TGTGCCAGCAGTTACTCTAGATCGCCGGCCAGAGAAAAACTGTTTTTT. Translation: CASSYSRSPAREKLFF. The J gene is TRBJ1-4, the V gene TRBV6-5; D ambiguous. This CDR3 has 16 residues. CDR1 is MNHEY and CDR2 is SVGAGI in the germline V gene. Between the trimmed V and J ends, which lost 0 bases and 8 bases, there was a span of 16 bases.

The gene calls are TRBV4-1 and TRBJ2-3; 12 nucleotides align to TRBD1. CDR3 length: 18 amino acids. Germline V gene lookup returns CDR1 MGHRA and CDR2 YSYEKL. Losses at the gene ends were 4 bases for V and 0 bases for J; bases not matched to a gene: 8. The CDR3 DNA sequence: TGCGCCAGCAGCCGAACCCCCGGGACAGGGGGCAGCACAGATACGCAGTATTTT. Amino acids: CASSRTPGTGGSTDTQYF.

The genes are TRBV6-9 and TRBJ2-1; D not certain. V was shortened by 9 bases and J by 0 bases, with 9 bases between the two germline ends. This CDR3 contains 13 residues. Germline values: CDR1 MNHGY, CDR2 SVAAGI. The CDR3, as DNA: TGTGCCAGGGGGAAGGGCTCCTACAATGAGCAGTTCTTC. This codes for CARGKGSYNEQFF.

The CDR3 is CAWSQGASGNTIYF. The CDR3 region has the DNA TGTGCCTGGAGCCAGGGGGCATCTGGAAACACCATATATTTT. The rearrangement links TRBV30 to TRBJ1-3; the match to TRBD1 covers 8 bases. The germline V gene has CDR1 GTSNPN and CDR2 SVGIG (reference sequence). With V trimmed by 3 bases and J by 1 base, 2 bases remained unmatched. The CDR3 has 14 residues.

This clone came up a few times. In nucleotides, the CDR3 is TGTGCCAGCAGCTCCCTGAGACAGGGGAGGAACACCATATATTTT. It is translated as CASSSLRQGRNTIYF. The chain links TRBV7-9 to TRBJ1-3; TRBD1 matches at 8 bases. Germline V lookup: CDR1 SEHNR, CDR2 FQNEAQ (reference sequence). The V gene end was trimmed by 4 bases and the J gene end by 7 bases; junction bases not matched to a gene: 9. The CDR3 has 15 amino acids.

This chain uses TRBV10-1 with TRBJ1-2, with no clear D. The CDR3 covers 13 residues. Germline loops: CDR1 WNHNN, CDR2 SYGVQD (reference sequence). Between the trimmed V and J ends, which lost 6 bases and 4 bases, there was a span of 12 bases. The CDR3 bases are TGCGCCAGCAGCGAAGGAGGTACCTATGGCTACACCTTC. This gives the protein CASSEGGTYGYTF.

This chain links TRBV3-1 (or the pseudogene TRBV3-2) with TRBJ2-5; no clear D. V shed 2 bases and J shed 5 bases, with 15 bases lying between them. Per the germline V gene, CDR1 is LGHDT and CDR2 is YNNKEL (reference sequence). This CDR3 comprises 15 residues. The CDR3 loop is CASSQRPGNGETQYF. DNA of the CDR3: TGTGCCAGCAGCCAACGCCCCGGAAACGGGGAGACCCAGTACTTC.

The count of this clone is one. This chain links TRBV28 with TRBJ1-2, with D maybe TRBD1 (5 bases). Deletions cut 5 bases from V and 6 bases from J, with 13 bases between. Germline loops: CDR1 MDHEN, CDR2 SYDVKM. The CDR3 loop spans 13 amino acids. The CDR3 nucleotides read TGTGCCAGCAGTCGACAGCATGGGGATGGCTACACCTTC. It specifies CASSRQHGDGYTF.

The chain links TRBV30 to TRBJ2-7; a possible D gene is TRBD1 (8 bases). Germline V gene sequence: CDR1 GTSNPN, CDR2 SVGIG (reference sequence). Trimming left V 0 bases short and J 5 bases short, with 14 bases between. This CDR3 is 14 amino acids long. The CDR3 loop reads CAWSVQGGPDEQYV. The CDR3 region has the DNA TGTGCCTGGAGTGTACAGGGGGGGCCGGACGAGCAGTACGTC.

The rearrangement links TRBV10-3 to TRBJ1-2; the D is unclear. The germline V and J ends were trimmed by 8 bases and 6 bases, with 13 bases remaining between them. In germline, CDR1 is ENHRY, CDR2 SYGVKD. This CDR3 spans 12 amino acids. CDR3 sequence reads: CAIGRARDGYTF. CDR3 sequence (DNA): TGTGCCATCGGAAGAGCAAGAGATGGCTACACCTTC.

This rearrangement joins TRBV5-1 to TRBJ2-3; 13 positions agree with TRBD2. The germline gives CDR1 SGHRS, CDR2 YFSETQ. V was pared by 4 bases and J by 0 bases, with 5 bases of the junction left unmatched. CDR3 length: 17 residues. The CDR3 DNA reads as TGCGCCAGCAGCACAGGACTAGCGGGGGCGAGCACAGATACGCAGTATTTT. Translation gives CASSTGLAGASTDTQYF. Full variable domain (missing parts from reference TRBV5-1 and TRBJ2-3): KAGVTQTPRYLIKTRGQQVTLSCSPISGHRSVSWYQQTPGQGLQFLFEYFSETQRNKGNFPGRFSGRQFSNSRSEMNVSTLELGDSALYLCASSTGLAGASTDTQYFGPGTRLTVL.